This T cell receptor (beta chain) is drawn from a study of T cells after yellow fever vaccination. Points from the study as a whole: The secondary response peaked faster, at day 5 versus 15, but was weaker. A limited proportion of clonotypes was detected within both the CD4 and CD8 compartments. Subsequent booster samples again held most clones from primary vaccination (96% CD4, about 86% CD8).

About this clonotype itself: Its antigen is currently unknown.

Trimming removed 3 bases from V and 7 bases from J; junction bases left unmatched: 18. CDR1 is WNHNN, CDR2 SYGVQD, per germline (reference sequence). The CDR3 is 18 amino acids. TCRdb re-analysed the 5' RACE reads in MiXCR, keeping a single row per CDR3 protein. Of around 150,000 distinct CDR3 sequences listed, about 7% are singletons. The source is a man aged 18 to 29 who received the YFV17D yellow fever vaccine. The chain recombines TRBV10-1 with TRBJ1-2, with 9 bases aligning to TRBD1. Sequenced here: CD4+ T cells sorted from PBMCs, sampled 5 days after the first yellow fever vaccination. The CDR3 sequence is CASSETGQGSASHCGYTF. Here the CDR3 DNA reads TGCGCCAGCAGTGAAACGGGACAGGGATCGGCCTCCCATTGTGGCTACACCTTC.